These 14 T cell receptor beta chains were sequenced from one sample in a study of early T cells in non-severe SARS-CoV-2 infection. One entry per CDR3 protein results from TCRdb running MiXCR on the 5' RACE reads. The sample carries about 64,000 distinct CDR3 sequences, 4.9% recorded once. The source material was whole blood. The origin of the receptors is an adult who was a healthcare worker with PCR-confirmed SARS-CoV-2 infection or an uninfected control (not recorded which).

This clonotype has at least ten counts. The chain is built from TRBV11-2 and TRBJ2-3; 12 bases align to TRBD2. The CDR3 spans 15 residues. Germline assignment: CDR1 SGHAT and CDR2 FQNNGV. Trimming took 5 bases from V and 8 from J; bases not matched to a gene: 8. Written as DNA, the CDR3 is TGTGCCAGCAGCCCCGGGGCTAGCGGGGGGGTTACGCAGTATTTT. Translation gives CASSPGASGGVTQYF.

This clonotype has just a few counts. The chain has TRBV11-2 and TRBJ2-2; 7 nucleotides line up with TRBD2. V trimming: 3 bases; J trimming: 3 bases; junction bases outside the gene matches: 7. Germline V gives CDR1 SGHAT, CDR2 FQNNGV. The CDR3 spans 16 residues. The CDR3 DNA reads as TGTGCCAGCAGCTTCCGGCTAGCGGCTGACACCGGGGAGCTGTTTTTT. This gives the protein CASSFRLAADTGELFF.

This clonotype was counted ten times or more. V is TRBV4-3 and J is TRBJ2-1; D is ambiguous. Per germline, CDR1 LGHNA and CDR2 YSLEER. The ends were cut back, 1 base at V and 7 bases at J, with 5 bases in the middle. This CDR3 region has 12 residues. The CDR3 nucleotides read TGCGCCAGCAGCCAAGGGGGTAATGAGCAGTTCTTC. It encodes CASSQGGNEQFF.

In its sample, this clonotype was seen many times. The chain has TRBV2 and TRBJ1-1; no clear D. V gave up 5 bases and J gave up 1 base, with 8 bases separating them. This CDR3 is 13 amino acids long. CDR1 and CDR2 (germline): SNHLY, FYNNEI. CDR3: CASSQGENTEAFF. The CDR3 DNA reads as TGTGCCAGCAGTCAAGGAGAGAACACTGAAGCTTTCTTT.

This clonotype was seen many times. The chain combines TRBV6-2 or TRBV6-3 with TRBJ1-1; the D is unclear. Trimming shortened V by 2 bases and J by 1 base, and 5 bases separated the two germline ends. The CDR3 sequence is 13 residues long. Looked up from germline, CDR1 is MNHEY and CDR2 is SVGEGT. In nucleotides, the CDR3 is TGTGCCAGCAGTTACCGTGGGAACACTGAAGCTTTCTTT. It is translated as CASSYRGNTEAFF.

This clonotype was recorded at least ten times. The rearrangement links TRBV12-3 or TRBV12-4 to TRBJ2-6; possible D gene TRBD1, 5 bases. The CDR3 has 16 amino acids. V was clipped by 6 bases and J by 2 bases, with 14 bases between them. This chain's CDR3 is CASSLGTGAGANVLTF. The CDR3 bases are TGTGCCAGCAGCCTAGGCACAGGCGCTGGGGCCAACGTCCTGACTTTC.

This clonotype was observed many times. The V gene is TRBV10-2, the J gene TRBJ1-5; TRBD1 is a possible D gene (5 bases). This CDR3 has 16 amino acids. CDR1 and CDR2 (germline): WSHSY, SAAADI. The V and J ends lost 0 bases and 2 bases respectively, with 11 bases between them. The CDR3 nucleotides read TGCGCCAGCAGTGAGTCGATGTGGGGCGGCAATCAGCCCCAGCATTTT. Protein: CASSESMWGGNQPQHF.

Here the CDR3 reads CASSTTGTAGNTIYF. The CDR3 DNA sequence: TGTGCCAGTAGCACAACCGGGACTGCTGGAAACACCATATATTTT. The chain is built from TRBV19 and TRBJ1-3; perhaps TRBD1 as D (5 bases). The CDR3 totals 15 residues. CDR1 and CDR2 from the germline V gene are LNHDA and SQIVND (reference sequence). V was clipped by 6 bases and J by 2 bases, with 14 bases between them. Filled out from reference TRBV19 and TRBJ1-3, the complete variable domain reads DGGITQSPKYLFRKEGQNVTLSCEQNLNHDAMYWYRQDPGQGLRLIYYSQIVNDFQKGDIAEGYSVSREKKESFPLTVTSAQKNPTAFYLCASSTTGTAGNTIYFGEGSWLTVV.

This sequence joins TRBV5-4 and TRBJ2-3; maybe TRBD2 (6 bases). Trimming took off 0 bases at V and 6 bases at J, with 11 bases between the two ends. Germline assignment: CDR1 SGHNT and CDR2 YYREEE (reference sequence). There are 14 residues in the CDR3. CDR3: CASSLVGDWDTQYF. Written as DNA, the CDR3 is TGTGCCAGCAGCTTGGTGGGGGACTGGGATACGCAGTATTTT.

This clonotype was observed at least ten times. The V and J genes are TRBV7-9 and TRBJ2-7; 7 bases fit TRBD1. The V gene end was trimmed by 5 bases and the J gene end by 4 bases; junction bases not matched to a gene: 8. Germline V gene lookup returns CDR1 SEHNR and CDR2 FQNEAQ (reference sequence). The CDR3 sequence is 14 residues long. In DNA form, the CDR3 reads TGTGCCAGCAGCCTGACAGGGTCTGAGTACGAGCAGTACTTC. It translates to CASSLTGSEYEQYF.

At least ten counts were recorded for this clonotype. The gene calls are TRBV9 and TRBJ1-4, with TRBD1 identical over 8 bases. This CDR3 has 16 residues. CDR1 and CDR2 (germline): SGDLS, YYNGEE. V dropped 2 bases and J dropped 8; count of bases not matched to a gene: 11. This CDR3 is CASSVGTRGLTEKLFF. In DNA, the CDR3 is TGTGCCAGCAGCGTCGGGACCAGGGGGCTTACGGAAAAACTGTTTTTT.

The chain couples TRBV20-1 to TRBJ2-7, with 7 bases aligning to TRBD1. The CDR3 contains 12 residues. Trimming cost V 5 bases and J 3 bases; bases outside gene matches: 4. Looked up from germline, CDR1 is DFQATT and CDR2 is SNEGSKA (reference sequence). The CDR3 loop reads CSAGGQSYEQYF. CDR3 nucleotide sequence: TGCAGTGCTGGGGGACAGAGCTACGAGCAGTACTTC.

This clonotype was recorded at least ten times. This rearrangement joins TRBV7-9 to TRBJ2-1, with TRBD1 matching 10 bases. The V and J ends lost 6 bases and 3 bases, in that order; junction bases with no gene match: 8. The CDR3 consists of 16 residues. Looked up from germline, CDR1 is SEHNR and CDR2 is FQNEAQ (reference sequence). CDR3 loop: CASSYDRGQIYNEQFF. DNA for the CDR3: TGTGCCAGCAGTTATGACAGGGGGCAAATCTACAATGAGCAGTTCTTC.

This clonotype was seen repeatedly, ten times or more. The chain uses TRBV18 and TRBJ1-6; D is undetermined. The CDR3 extends over 13 amino acids. V shed 2 bases and J shed 8 bases, with 7 bases lying between them. Germline assignment: CDR1 KGHSH and CDR2 LQKENI. CDR3 in amino acids: CASSPKEDSPLHF. In nucleotides, the CDR3 is TGTGCCAGCTCACCAAAGGAGGATTCACCCCTCCACTTT. Full variable domain (rest looked up from reference TRBV18 and TRBJ1-6): NAGVMQNPRHLVRRRGQEARLRCSPMKGHSHVYWYRQLPEEGLKFMVYLQKENIIDESGMPKERFSAEFPKEGPSILRIQQVVRGDSAAYFCASSPKEDSPLHFGNGTRLTVT.